A selection of T cell receptor beta chains follows, all from one sample in a study of blood T cell repertoires in COVID-19. Here immunoSEQ multiplex PCR was the method, and the copy in TCRdb shows in-frame clones only, minus some. The sample consists of approximately 110,000 clones, around 83% of them appearing once. The sample taken for sequencing was peripheral blood. The receptors stem from a woman older than 75 with COVID-19, enrolled during active disease. CDR3s include the opening cysteine and the closing phenylalanine or tryptophan. A D gene is named only where the DNA matches it firmly. A clone size is listed for some rows: how often the clone was seen (once, few, many), or a class if it is expanded.

j_call,clone_size,v_call,d_call,cdr3_aa,cdr3_nt
TRBJ2-1,.,TRBV4-3,TRBD2,CASSQDLPTSGRWNEQFF,TGCGCCAGCAGCCAAGATCTCCCTACTAGCGGGAGGTGGAATGAGCAGTTCTTC
TRBJ1-5,.,TRBV19,.,CASSHRRGAEPQHF,TGTGCCAGTAGTCATCGAAGGGGCGCGGAGCCCCAGCATTTT
TRBJ2-1,once,TRBV4-2,.,CASSQEGVTYNEQFF,TGTGCCAGCAGCCAAGAAGGAGTGACCTACAATGAGCAGTTCTTC
TRBJ1-2,.,TRBV7-9,TRBD1,CASSPRTGESGYTF,TGTGCCAGCAGCCCCCGGACAGGGGAGAGTGGCTACACCTTC
TRBJ2-1,.,TRBV3-1/TRBV3-2,TRBD2,CASSQLLAGANEQFF,TGTGCCAGCAGCCAACTATTAGCGGGAGCGAATGAGCAGTTCTTC
TRBJ2-2,.,TRBV5-1,.,CASSIQGTGELFF,TGCGCCAGCAGCATACAGGGTACCGGGGAGCTGTTTTTT
TRBJ2-1,.,TRBV5-6,TRBD2,CASSLSPGREFF,TGTGCCAGCAGCTTGAGTCCGGGGAGGGAGTTCTTC
TRBJ2-7,.,TRBV18,TRBD1,CASSPGTGAYEQYF,TGTGCCAGCTCACCCGGGACAGGGGCCTACGAGCAGTACTTC
TRBJ2-4,.,TRBV25-1,.,CASSDPGLAKNIQYF,TGTGCCAGCAGTGATCCAGGGCTAGCCAAAAACATTCAGTACTTC
TRBJ1-2,.,TRBV5-6,TRBD1,CASSLITSGGQGVSDGYTF,TGTGCCAGCAGCTTGATAACGTCGGGTGGGCAGGGGGTAAGTGATGGCTACACCTTC
TRBJ1-5,.,TRBV27,.,CASSFGGSNQPQHF,TGTGCCAGCAGTTTCGGAGGATCCAATCAGCCCCAGCATTTT
TRBJ1-5,.,TRBV4-3,.,CASSLGTNQPQHF,TGCGCCAGCAGCCTGGGGACAAATCAGCCCCAGCATTTT
TRBJ1-5,.,TRBV6-1,.,CASSERGGYRNQPQHF,TGTGCCAGCAGTGAAAGGGGGGGATACAGGAATCAGCCCCAGCATTTT
TRBJ2-1,.,TRBV7-3,.,CASSRDSSSYNEQFF,TGTGCCAGCAGCCGTGACTCGAGCTCCTACAATGAGCAGTTCTTC
TRBJ2-1,.,TRBV7-9,TRBD2,CASRRLAGGPVNEQFF,TGTGCCAGCAGGCGACTAGCGGGAGGGCCTGTAAATGAGCAGTTCTTC
TRBJ1-2,.,TRBV7-2,TRBD1,CASSSQGALGYTF,TGTGCCAGCAGCTCACAGGGGGCTCTTGGCTACACCTTC
TRBJ2-3,.,TRBV15,.,CATSGSSGGTQYF,TGTGCCACCAGCGGTTCCTCAGGAGGCACGCAGTATTTT
TRBJ2-7,.,TRBV18,TRBD1,CASSSQGAGSYEQYF,TGTGCCAGCTCAAGCCAGGGGGCTGGCTCCTACGAGCAGTACTTC
TRBJ2-5,once,TRBV5-1,.,CASSLGRAETQYF,TGCGCCAGCAGCTTGGGTCGAGCGGAGACCCAGTACTTC
TRBJ2-2,.,TRBV19,.,CASSIWGLGTGELFF,TGTGCCAGTAGTATTTGGGGGCTAGGCACCGGGGAGCTGTTTTTT
TRBJ2-7,.,TRBV9,.,CASSVGTENSYEQYF,TGTGCCAGCAGCGTAGGGACAGAGAATTCCTACGAGCAGTACTTC
TRBJ2-3,.,TRBV12-3/TRBV12-4,.,CASRASTDTQYF,TGTGCCAGCAGGGCTAGCACAGATACGCAGTATTTT
TRBJ1-6,.,TRBV6-6,.,CASRRGDKNSPLHF,TGTGCCAGCAGAAGAGGGGACAAGAATTCACCCCTCCACTTT
TRBJ2-7,.,TRBV18,TRBD2,CASSPTAGTYEQYF,TGTGCCAGCTCACCAACAGCGGGAACCTACGAGCAGTACTTC
TRBJ1-2,.,TRBV3-1/TRBV3-2,TRBD1,CASSQDPTGSGYTF,TGTGCCAGCAGCCAAGATCCGACAGGGAGCGGCTACACCTTC
TRBJ2-1,.,TRBV5-6,TRBD2,CASSPTGSGRYNEQFF,TGTGCCAGCAGCCCGACAGGTAGCGGGAGGTACAATGAGCAGTTCTTC
TRBJ2-1,.,TRBV10-1,TRBD2,CASTQEAGGPPPKCWFF,TGCGCCAGCACCCAAGAGGCGGGAGGACCCCCTCCTAAGTGTTGGTTCTTC
TRBJ2-7,.,TRBV15,.,CATSGPDRWSEQYF,TGTGCCACCAGCGGCCCCGACAGGTGGAGCGAGCAGTACTTC
TRBJ2-7,.,TRBV28,TRBD2,CASSPVPGLAGGFSYEQYF,TGTGCCAGCAGTCCCGTACCGGGACTAGCGGGAGGTTTCTCCTACGAGCAGTACTTC
TRBJ2-7,.,TRBV3-1/TRBV3-2,TRBD2,CASSQVLGTKDEQYF,TGTGCCAGCAGCCAAGTCTTAGGGACTAAGGACGAGCAGTACTTC
TRBJ2-7,.,TRBV4-1,.,CASSPAGGLYEQYF,TGCGCCAGCAGCCCCGCGGGCGGCTTGTACGAGCAGTACTTC
TRBJ2-1,.,TRBV10-3,.,CAITPGLSSYNEQFF,TGTGCCATCACCCCGGGACTTAGCTCCTACAATGAGCAGTTCTTC
TRBJ1-5,few,TRBV5-8,.,CASSSDSQPQHF,TGTGCCAGCAGCTCGGACAGCCAGCCCCAGCATTTT
TRBJ2-2,.,TRBV11-2,TRBD2,CASSLISGRASGELFF,TGTGCCAGCAGCTTAATTAGCGGGAGGGCGTCCGGGGAGCTGTTTTTT
TRBJ1-4,.,TRBV7-9,.,CASSGTVTTNEKLFF,TGTGCCAGCAGCGGGACTGTGACAACTAATGAAAAACTGTTTTTT
TRBJ2-1,.,TRBV28,.,CASSLWLPTRGAGYNEQFF,TGTGCCAGCAGTTTATGGCTCCCCACCCGCGGGGCGGGATACAATGAGCAGTTCTTC
TRBJ2-7,.,TRBV7-9,TRBD1,CASSLDTGTGYEQYF,TGTGCCAGCAGCTTAGACACCGGGACAGGCTACGAGCAGTACTTC
TRBJ2-5,.,TRBV18,.,CASSPRDLRGETQYF,TGTGCCAGCTCACCAAGAGACCTTCGAGGAGAGACCCAGTACTTC
TRBJ2-5,.,TRBV6-1,.,CASSERSRFVTGKGIQYF,TGTGCCAGCAGTGAAAGGAGTCGTTTCGTGACAGGCAAGGGGATCCAGTACTTC
TRBJ1-1,.,TRBV27,TRBD1,CASSVTGGYITEAFF,TGTGCCAGCAGTGTAACAGGGGGCTATATCACTGAAGCTTTCTTT
TRBJ1-1,few,TRBV28,.,CASNPGGLSGNTEAFF,TGTGCCAGCAACCCCGGGGGTCTTTCGGGGAACACTGAAGCTTTCTTT
TRBJ2-1,.,TRBV5-4,.,CASSLEGGIRYNEQFF,TGTGCCAGCAGCTTGGAGGGCGGGATTAGGTACAATGAGCAGTTCTTC
TRBJ2-1,.,TRBV12-3/TRBV12-4,TRBD2,CASRASGEEQFF,TGTGCCAGCAGGGCAAGCGGGGAGGAGCAGTTCTTC
TRBJ1-5,.,TRBV9,TRBD1,CASSRDRHNQPQHF,TGTGCCAGCAGCCGGGACAGGCATAATCAGCCCCAGCATTTT
TRBJ2-3,.,TRBV5-8,.,CASSPTGHSTDTQYF,TGTGCCAGCAGCCCGACAGGACATAGCACAGATACGCAGTATTTT
TRBJ2-2,.,TRBV5-5,TRBD1,CASSLVPSGQGRNTGELFF,TGTGCCAGCAGCTTGGTCCCGTCGGGACAGGGCAGGAACACCGGGGAGCTGTTTTTT
TRBJ1-2,.,TRBV7-9,TRBD1,CASQSGTGIYGYTF,TGTGCCAGCCAATCCGGGACAGGAATCTATGGCTACACCTTC
TRBJ2-7,.,TRBV28,TRBD2,CASSPSGTSYQQYF,TGTGCCAGCAGCCCTTCCGGGACTAGTTATCAGCAGTACTTC
TRBJ2-2,.,TRBV2,.,CASSNRRSNTGELFF,TGTGCCAGCAGTAATCGGCGGTCGAACACCGGGGAGCTGTTTTTT
TRBJ1-1,.,TRBV4-3,.,CASSQEEGGNTEAFF,TGCGCCAGCAGCCAAGAAGAGGGTGGCAACACTGAAGCTTTCTTT
TRBJ1-6,.,TRBV7-8,.,CATGRNNSPLHF,TGTGCCACCGGGAGAAATAATTCACCCCTCCACTTT
TRBJ2-2,.,TRBV28,TRBD2,CASSLIAGGLGGTGELFF,TGTGCCAGCAGTTTAATAGCGGGAGGGCTCGGAGGAACCGGGGAGCTGTTTTTT
TRBJ2-1,.,TRBV4-3,.,CASSQDQLLYNEQFF,TGCGCCAGCAGCCAAGACCAACTCCTCTACAATGAGCAGTTCTTC